This TCR beta chain was recorded in a study of shared clonotypes between healthy human individuals. Produced via immunoSEQ multiplex PCR; TCRdb's table is partial and in-frame only. The sample has 560,000 or so clones, approximately 96% seen once. As defined, naive CD8 cells were CD45RO-negative and positively selected for CCR7, with terminally differentiated effector memory CD45RA+ cells excluded. Trimming removed 3 bases at V and 8 bases at J, with 13 bases between. This CDR3 is built from 14 residues. CDR1 and CDR2 (germline): WNHNN, SYGVQD (reference sequence). The rearrangement links TRBV10-1 to TRBJ1-4, with a weak D call TRBD1 (5 bases). This TCR was sampled from a woman aged 25 to 45 in good health. The sample was naive CD8+ T cells sorted from blood. The CDR3 bases are TGCGCCAGCAGTGAAGAGGGTGAGGGGGAAAAACTGTTTTTT. It codes for CASSEEGEGEKLFF.